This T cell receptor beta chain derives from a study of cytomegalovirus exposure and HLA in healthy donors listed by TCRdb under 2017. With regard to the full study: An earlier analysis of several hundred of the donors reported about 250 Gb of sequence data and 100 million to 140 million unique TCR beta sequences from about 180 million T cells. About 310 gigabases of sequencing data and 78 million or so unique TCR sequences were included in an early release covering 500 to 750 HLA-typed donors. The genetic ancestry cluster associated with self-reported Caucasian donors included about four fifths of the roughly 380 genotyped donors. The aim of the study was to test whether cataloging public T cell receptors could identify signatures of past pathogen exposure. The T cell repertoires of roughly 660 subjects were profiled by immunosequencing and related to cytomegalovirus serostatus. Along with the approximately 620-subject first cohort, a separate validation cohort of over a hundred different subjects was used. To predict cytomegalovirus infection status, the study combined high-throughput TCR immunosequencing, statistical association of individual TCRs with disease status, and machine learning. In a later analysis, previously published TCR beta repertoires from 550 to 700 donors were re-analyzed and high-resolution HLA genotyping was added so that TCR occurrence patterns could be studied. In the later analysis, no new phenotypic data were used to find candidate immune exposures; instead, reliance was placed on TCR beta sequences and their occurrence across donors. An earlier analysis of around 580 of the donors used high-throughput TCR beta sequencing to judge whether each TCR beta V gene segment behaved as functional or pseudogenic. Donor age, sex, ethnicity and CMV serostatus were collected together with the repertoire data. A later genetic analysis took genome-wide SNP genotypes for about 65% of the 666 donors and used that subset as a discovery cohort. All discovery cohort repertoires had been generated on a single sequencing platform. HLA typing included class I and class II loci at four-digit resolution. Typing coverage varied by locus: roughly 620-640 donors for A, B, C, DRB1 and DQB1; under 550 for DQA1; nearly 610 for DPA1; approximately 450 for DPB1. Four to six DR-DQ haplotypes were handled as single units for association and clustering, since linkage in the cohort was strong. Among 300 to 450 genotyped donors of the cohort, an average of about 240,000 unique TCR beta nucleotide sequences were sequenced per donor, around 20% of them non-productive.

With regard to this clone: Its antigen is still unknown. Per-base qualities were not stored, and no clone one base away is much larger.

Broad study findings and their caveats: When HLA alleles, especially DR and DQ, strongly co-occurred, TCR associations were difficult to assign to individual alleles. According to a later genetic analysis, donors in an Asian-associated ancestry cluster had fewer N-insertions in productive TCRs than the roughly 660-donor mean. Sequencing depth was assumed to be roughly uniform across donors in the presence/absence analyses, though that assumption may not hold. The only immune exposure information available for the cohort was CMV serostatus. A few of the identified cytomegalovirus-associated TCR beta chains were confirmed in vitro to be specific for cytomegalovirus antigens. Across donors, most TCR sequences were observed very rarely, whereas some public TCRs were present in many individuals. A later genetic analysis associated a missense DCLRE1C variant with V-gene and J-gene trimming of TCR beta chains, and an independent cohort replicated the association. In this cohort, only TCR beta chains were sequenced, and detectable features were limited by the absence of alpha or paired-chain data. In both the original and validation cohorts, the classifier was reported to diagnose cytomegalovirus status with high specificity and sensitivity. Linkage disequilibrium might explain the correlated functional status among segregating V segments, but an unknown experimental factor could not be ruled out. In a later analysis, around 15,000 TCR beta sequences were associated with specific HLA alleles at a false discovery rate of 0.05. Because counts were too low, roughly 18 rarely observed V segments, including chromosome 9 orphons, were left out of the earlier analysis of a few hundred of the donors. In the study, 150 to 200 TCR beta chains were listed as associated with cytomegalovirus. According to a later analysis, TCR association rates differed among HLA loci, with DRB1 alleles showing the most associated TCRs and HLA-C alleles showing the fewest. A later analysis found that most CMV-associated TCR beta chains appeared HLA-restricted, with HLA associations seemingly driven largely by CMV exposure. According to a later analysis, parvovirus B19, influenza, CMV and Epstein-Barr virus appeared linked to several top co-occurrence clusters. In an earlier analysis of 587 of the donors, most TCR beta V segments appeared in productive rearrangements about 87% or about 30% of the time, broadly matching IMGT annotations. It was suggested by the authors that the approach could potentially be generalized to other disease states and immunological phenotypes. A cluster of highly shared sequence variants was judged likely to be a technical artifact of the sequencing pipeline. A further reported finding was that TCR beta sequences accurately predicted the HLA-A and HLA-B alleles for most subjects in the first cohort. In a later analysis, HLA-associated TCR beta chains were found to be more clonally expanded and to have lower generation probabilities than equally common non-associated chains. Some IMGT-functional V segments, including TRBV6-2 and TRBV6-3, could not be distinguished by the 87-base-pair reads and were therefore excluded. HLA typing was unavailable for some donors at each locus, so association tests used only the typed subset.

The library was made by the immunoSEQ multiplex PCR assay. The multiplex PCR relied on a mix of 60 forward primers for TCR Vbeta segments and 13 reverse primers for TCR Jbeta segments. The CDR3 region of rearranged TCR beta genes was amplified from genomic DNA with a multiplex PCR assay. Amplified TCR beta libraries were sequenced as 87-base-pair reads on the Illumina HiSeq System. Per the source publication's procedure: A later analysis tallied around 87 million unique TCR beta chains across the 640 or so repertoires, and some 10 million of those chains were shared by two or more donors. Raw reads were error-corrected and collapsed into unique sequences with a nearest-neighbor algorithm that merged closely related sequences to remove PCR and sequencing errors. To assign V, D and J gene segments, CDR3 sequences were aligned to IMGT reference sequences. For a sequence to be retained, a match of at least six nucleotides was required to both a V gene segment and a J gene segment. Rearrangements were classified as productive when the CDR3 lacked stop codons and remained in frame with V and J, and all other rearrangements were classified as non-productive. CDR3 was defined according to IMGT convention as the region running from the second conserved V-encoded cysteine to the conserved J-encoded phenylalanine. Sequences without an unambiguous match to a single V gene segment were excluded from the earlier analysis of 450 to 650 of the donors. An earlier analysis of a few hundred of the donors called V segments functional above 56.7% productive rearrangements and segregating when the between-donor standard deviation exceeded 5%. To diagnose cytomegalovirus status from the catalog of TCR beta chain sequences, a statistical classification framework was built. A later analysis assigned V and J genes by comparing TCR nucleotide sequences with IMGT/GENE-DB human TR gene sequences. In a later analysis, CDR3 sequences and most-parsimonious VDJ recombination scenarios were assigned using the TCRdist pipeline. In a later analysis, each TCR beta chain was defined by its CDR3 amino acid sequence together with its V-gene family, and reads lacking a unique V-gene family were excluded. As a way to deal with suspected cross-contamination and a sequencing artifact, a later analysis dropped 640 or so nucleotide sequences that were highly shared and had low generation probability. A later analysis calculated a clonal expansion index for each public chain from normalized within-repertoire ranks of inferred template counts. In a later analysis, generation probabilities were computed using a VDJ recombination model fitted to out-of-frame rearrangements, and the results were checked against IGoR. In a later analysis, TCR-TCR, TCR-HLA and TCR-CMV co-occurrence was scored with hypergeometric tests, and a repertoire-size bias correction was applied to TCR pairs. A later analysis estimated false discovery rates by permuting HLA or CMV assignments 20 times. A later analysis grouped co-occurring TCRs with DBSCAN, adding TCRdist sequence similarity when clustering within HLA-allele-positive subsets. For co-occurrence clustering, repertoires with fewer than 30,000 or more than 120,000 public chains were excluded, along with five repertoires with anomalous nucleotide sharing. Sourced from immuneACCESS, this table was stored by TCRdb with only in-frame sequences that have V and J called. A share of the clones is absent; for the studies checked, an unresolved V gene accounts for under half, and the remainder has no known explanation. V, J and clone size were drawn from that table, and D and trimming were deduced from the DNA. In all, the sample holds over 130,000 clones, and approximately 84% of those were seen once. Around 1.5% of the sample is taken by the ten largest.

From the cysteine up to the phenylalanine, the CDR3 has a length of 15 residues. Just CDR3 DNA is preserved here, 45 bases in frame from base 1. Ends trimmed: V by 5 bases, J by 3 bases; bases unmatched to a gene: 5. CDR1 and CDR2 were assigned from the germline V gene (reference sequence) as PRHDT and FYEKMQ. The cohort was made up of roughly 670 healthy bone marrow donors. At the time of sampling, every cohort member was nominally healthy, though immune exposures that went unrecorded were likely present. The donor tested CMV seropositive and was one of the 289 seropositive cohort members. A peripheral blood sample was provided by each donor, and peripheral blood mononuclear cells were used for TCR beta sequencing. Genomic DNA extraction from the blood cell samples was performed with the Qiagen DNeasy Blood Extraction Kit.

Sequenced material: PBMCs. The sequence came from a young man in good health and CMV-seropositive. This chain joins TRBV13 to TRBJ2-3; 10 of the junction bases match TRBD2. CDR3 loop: CASSPSGGATDTQYF. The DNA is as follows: TGTGCCAGCAGCCCAAGCGGGGGGGCAACAGATACGCAGTATTTT.